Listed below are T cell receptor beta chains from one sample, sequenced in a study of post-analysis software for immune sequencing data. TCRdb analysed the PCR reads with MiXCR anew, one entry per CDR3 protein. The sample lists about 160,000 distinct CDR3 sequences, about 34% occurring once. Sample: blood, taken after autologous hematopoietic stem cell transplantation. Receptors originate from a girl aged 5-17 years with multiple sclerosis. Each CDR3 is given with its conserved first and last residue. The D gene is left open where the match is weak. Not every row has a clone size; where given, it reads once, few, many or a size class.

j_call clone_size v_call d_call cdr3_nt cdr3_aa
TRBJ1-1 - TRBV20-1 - TGCAGTGCTAGGGGGGAATGGGGGATGCGCACTGAAACTTTCTTT CSARGEWGMRTETFF
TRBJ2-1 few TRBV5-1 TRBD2 TGCGCCAGCAGCCCCGCGGGGGGGTTGGGCAATGAGCAGTTCTTC CASSPAGGLGNEQFF
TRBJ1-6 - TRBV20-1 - TGCAGTGCTAGAGAAAAGTCTTCACCCCTCCACTTT CSAREKSSPLHF
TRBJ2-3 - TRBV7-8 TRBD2 TGTGCCGTCCTCGGGGGAGCGGGAGTAACAGATACGCAGTATTTT CAVLGGAGVTDTQYF
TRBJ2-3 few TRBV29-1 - TGCAGCGTCGCACTCACAGATACGCAGTATTTT CSVALTDTQYF
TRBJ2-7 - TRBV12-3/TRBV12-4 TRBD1 TGTGCCAGCAGTATCCGCCGTGGACAGGGGGGAAACGAGCAGTACTTC CASSIRRGQGGNEQYF
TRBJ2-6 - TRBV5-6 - TGTGCCAGCAGCTCCCAGATCAGAGGATCTGGGGCCAACGTCCTGACTTTC CASSSQIRGSGANVLTF
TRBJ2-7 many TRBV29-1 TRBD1 TGCAGCGTTGAGGGGACAGCCTACGAGCAGTACTTC CSVEGTAYEQYF
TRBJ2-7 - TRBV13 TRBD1 TGTGCCAGCAGCCCCCGGACAGGGGACATCCAGCATTACGAGCAGTACTTC CASSPRTGDIQHYEQYF
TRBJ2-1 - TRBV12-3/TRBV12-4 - TGTGCCAGCAGTTTAGCGCGAAAGGGGAGCTCCTACAATGAGCAGTTCTTC CASSLARKGSSYNEQFF
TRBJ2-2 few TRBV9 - TGTGCCAGCAGCGCCACCAGCATGAACACCGGGGAGCTGTTTTTT CASSATSMNTGELFF
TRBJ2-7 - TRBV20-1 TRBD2 TGCAGTGCTGGAGATCGGAGCGGGAGAAGATACGAGCAGTACTTC CSAGDRSGRRYEQYF
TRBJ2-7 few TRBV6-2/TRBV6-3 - TGTGCCAGCAGTCCACTACCAGCCGGACCCGGCTATCCCCCTAGGGAGCAGTACTTC CASSPLPAGPGYPPREQYF
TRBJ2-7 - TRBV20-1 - TGCAGTGCTAGAAGGGGGACGGTCTACGAGCAGTACTTC CSARRGTVYEQYF
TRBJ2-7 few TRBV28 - TGTGCCAGCAGTTTAGGCGGGGAGATGTACGAGCAGTACTTC CASSLGGEMYEQYF
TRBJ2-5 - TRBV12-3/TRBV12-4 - TGTGCCAACAGCCCCAGGGTGTTTGAGCAGTACTTC CANSPRVFEQYF
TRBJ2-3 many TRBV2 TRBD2 TGTGCCAGCAGTGGGGCAACTAGCGGGAGTTATGGAGATACGCAGTATTTT CASSGATSGSYGDTQYF